Following are 18 T cell receptor beta chains from one sample sequenced in a study of T cells after yellow fever vaccination. TCRdb analysed the 5' RACE reads with MiXCR anew, one entry per CDR3 protein. The sample holds about 370,000 distinct CDR3 sequences, around 10% seen once. Source: PBMCs, taken on the day of the first yellow fever vaccination. These TCRs come from a man aged 18 to 35 who received the YFV17D yellow fever vaccine.

The chain uses TRBV6-2 or TRBV6-3 and TRBJ1-1; D remains ambiguous. The CDR3 extends over 14 amino acids. V was shortened by 8 bases and J by 2 bases, with 15 bases between the two germline ends. Germline values: CDR1 MNHEY, CDR2 SVGEGT. The CDR3 sequence: CASGRAAVNTEAFF. The DNA of the CDR3 is TGTGCCAGCGGACGTGCAGCCGTTAACACTGAAGCTTTCTTT.

The chain has TRBV12-3 or TRBV12-4 and TRBJ2-4; no clear D gene. V lost 7 bases, J lost 7 bases, and 8 bases lay in between. The CDR3 extends over 11 amino acids. The CDR3 nucleotides are TGTGCCAGCACAGACTTTAACATTCAGTACTTC. It translates to CASTDFNIQYF.

At least ten counts were recorded for this clonotype. The CDR3 spells CASSRISGTGGDQPQHF. The DNA for the CDR3 is TGTGCCAGCAGTCGAATATCCGGGACAGGGGGGGATCAGCCCCAGCATTTT. The chain carries TRBV6-1 and TRBJ1-5, with 11 bases aligning to TRBD1. Germline V gives CDR1 MNHNS, CDR2 SASEGT. The trim removed 5 bases at V and 5 bases at J, leaving 11 bases unmatched. CDR3 size: 17 residues.

The genes are TRBV12-5 and TRBJ2-7; 8 bases line up with TRBD1. Germline CDR1 LGHNT, CDR2 FRNRAP. This CDR3 region has 14 residues. V shed 5 bases, J shed 1 base, and the junction held 4 bases outside the gene matches. CDR3 in DNA: TGTGCTAGTGGTACAAACAGGGGGTCCTACGAGCAGTACTTC. This codes for CASGTNRGSYEQYF.

This clonotype was picked up a small number of times. The V and J genes are TRBV4-3 and TRBJ1-2, with D possibly matching TRBD1 (5 bases). Germline CDR1 and CDR2: LGHNA and YSLEER. Trimming shortened V by 1 base and J by 2 bases, and 14 bases separated the two germline ends. The CDR3 sequence is 16 residues long. The CDR3 DNA follows: TGCGCCAGCAGCCAAGGGTCGACAGATCAAAACTATGGCTACACCTTC. This codes for CASSQGSTDQNYGYTF.

The sample holds a few counts of this clonotype. This chain links TRBV5-1 with TRBJ2-2; 7 bases match TRBD1. The CDR3 totals 15 residues. Per the germline V gene, CDR1 is SGHRS and CDR2 is YFSETQ. The junction had 3 bases not matched to a gene; V was cut back by 4 bases and J by 0 bases. In DNA form, the CDR3 reads TGCGCCAGCAGCGGGACAGCGACGAACACCGGGGAGCTGTTTTTT. Protein product: CASSGTATNTGELFF.

This clonotype was counted between two and nine times. The rearrangement uses TRBV30 and TRBJ1-1; 7 bases match TRBD1. The CDR3 consists of 14 residues. V lost 6 bases to trimming and J lost 5 bases; unmatched junction nucleotides: 12. The germline CDR1 and CDR2 sequences are GTSNPN and SVGIG (reference sequence). The CDR3: CACPKGQGGTEAFF. The DNA of the CDR3 is TGTGCCTGCCCCAAGGGCCAGGGGGGGACTGAAGCTTTCTTT.

This clonotype showed up just a few times. J is TRBJ2-1 and V is TRBV10-3; D is ambiguous. V lost 3 bases and J 10 bases, leaving 10 bases between the germline ends. The CDR3 is 12 residues long. Germline-derived CDR1 and CDR2 are ENHRY and SYGVKD. The CDR3 coding sequence is TGTGCCATCAGTGACGCTCGCAGAGAGCAGTTCTTC. Translating gives CAISDARREQFF.

This clonotype occurred once. One base away lies a much larger clone, so this may be a sequencing read error. The chain employs TRBV5-1 and TRBJ2-5, with D unclear. Germline V gene data show CDR1 as SGHRS and CDR2 as YFSETQ. CDR3 length equals 14 residues. The CDR3 sequence is CSSSFGQSQETQYF. CDR3 DNA sequence: TGCTCCAGCAGCTTCGGTCAGTCCCAAGAGACCCAGTACTTC.

The V and J genes are TRBV11-2 and TRBJ2-3; 8 nucleotides align to TRBD1. The CDR3 runs to 15 residues. With V trimmed by 5 bases and J by 4 bases, 8 bases remained unmatched. From germline, CDR1 is SGHAT and CDR2 FQNNGV. For the CDR3, the DNA is TGTGCCAGCAGCGGCTCACAGGGGGGCGCAGATACGCAGTATTTT. Its translation is CASSGSQGGADTQYF. The full variable domain, rest sourced from reference TRBV11-2 and TRBJ2-3, is EAGVAQSPRYKIIEKRQSVAFWCNPISGHATLYWYQQILGQGPKLLIQFQNNGVVDDSQLPKDRFSAERLKGVDSTLKIQPAKLEDSAVYLCASSGSQGGADTQYFGPGTRLTVL.

The rearrangement links TRBV28 to TRBJ1-5, with TRBD1 matching 8 bases. CDR3 length equals 16 residues. V lost 7 bases, J lost 3 bases, and 11 bases stayed unmatched. The germline CDR1 and CDR2 sequences are MDHEN and SYDVKM. This chain's CDR3 is CASIPRGTGFNQPQHF. CDR3 bases: TGTGCCAGCATCCCCCGCGGGACAGGTTTCAATCAGCCCCAGCATTTT.

The CDR3 region is CAAGSGGKQYV. The CDR3 nucleotides read TGTGCCGCGGGGTCGGGGGGCAAGCAGTACGTC. This chain links TRBV6-1 with TRBJ2-7, with a tentative D call TRBD2 (7 bases). The ends were cut back, 11 bases at V and 8 bases at J, with 16 bases in the middle. CDR1 and CDR2 (germline): MNHNS, SASEGT. The CDR3 length is 11 residues.

This clonotype was seen at least ten times. The rearrangement joins TRBV5-4 to TRBJ2-2; possible D gene TRBD1, 5 bases. V lost 2 bases to trimming and J lost 1 base, with 6 bases between them. CDR3 length: 14 amino acids. Per germline, CDR1 SGHNT and CDR2 YYREEE (reference sequence). Here the CDR3 reads CASSFGQNTGELFF. CDR3 bases: TGTGCCAGCAGCTTCGGACAGAACACCGGGGAGCTGTTTTTT.

The V call is TRBV7-6, the J call TRBJ2-7; 7 nucleotides match TRBD2. The CDR3 is 12 residues long. The J segment lost 6 bases and the V segment lost 4 bases, leaving 3 bases of the junction unmatched. Per germline, CDR1 SGHVS and CDR2 FNYEAQ. The CDR3 protein is CASSWGGVEQYF. As DNA, the CDR3 is TGTGCCAGCAGCTGGGGAGGGGTCGAGCAGTACTTC. Variable domain in full (rest from reference TRBV7-6 and TRBJ2-7): GAGVSQSPRYKVTKRGQDVALRCDPISGHVSLYWYRQALGQGPEFLTYFNYEAQQDKSGLPNDRFSAERPEGSISTLTIQRTEQRDSAMYRCASSWGGVEQYFGPGTRLTVT.

The rearrangement uses TRBV6-4 and TRBJ2-5; TRBD1 matches at 7 bases. Trimming took 7 bases from V and 0 from J; bases not matched to a gene: 8. The CDR3 covers 15 residues. Germline V gene lookup returns CDR1 MRHNA and CDR2 SNTAGT. CDR3 in amino acids: CASNRTGWYQETQYF. DNA of the CDR3: TGTGCCAGCAACCGGACAGGATGGTACCAAGAGACCCAGTACTTC.

This clonotype was seen at least ten times. This chain uses TRBV20-1 with TRBJ2-1, with D maybe TRBD2 (5 bases). V lost 1 base to trimming and J lost 6 bases, with 7 bases between them. This CDR3 has 12 amino acids. CDR1 is DFQATT and CDR2 is SNEGSKA in the germline V gene (reference sequence). The DNA for the CDR3 is TGCAGTGCTAGAGCGGGGTTCAATGAGCAGTTCTTC. Translated: CSARAGFNEQFF.

This clonotype was counted at least ten times. J is TRBJ1-2 and V is TRBV5-6; no reliable D call. This CDR3 contains 13 residues. The germline CDR1 and CDR2 sequences are SGHDT and YYEEEE. With 2 bases removed from V and 4 bases from J, the gap between germline ends came to 9 bases. The CDR3 here is CASSFFGSYGYTF. As DNA, the CDR3 is TGTGCCAGCAGCTTCTTTGGGTCCTATGGCTACACCTTC.

This clonotype was detected only a few times. The chain has TRBV2 and TRBJ1-1; D ambiguous. CDR1 SNHLY and CDR2 FYNNEI come from the germline V gene. The ends were cut back, 6 bases at V and 0 bases at J, with 14 bases in the middle. The CDR3 is made up of 15 amino acids. The CDR3 loop reads CASSLSAAMNTEAFF. The CDR3 region has the DNA TGTGCCAGCAGCCTCTCGGCAGCGATGAACACTGAAGCTTTCTTT.